Below, one T cell receptor beta chain is given with its context. These data are taken from a study of cytomegalovirus exposure and HLA in healthy donors. 13 Jbeta primers and 60 Vbeta primers were used for the PCR. Only in-frame clones appear in the TCRdb table, and some are missing; sequencing was by immunoSEQ multiplex PCR. The sample lists about 200,000 clones, 82% occurring once. This CDR3 is built from 13 residues. Germline CDR1 reads MDHEN; CDR2 reads SYDVKM. Trimming cost V 5 bases and J 10 bases; bases outside gene matches: 7. This clonotype was obtained from a woman aged 18-29 years in good health and CMV-seronegative. The sequenced sample was PBMCs. The chain carries TRBV28 and TRBJ2-1, with 8 bases aligning to TRBD2. Here the CDR3 DNA reads TGTGCCAGCAGTAACTCGGGAGGGGGGGAGCAGTTCTTC. Encoded protein: CASSNSGGGEQFF.